This T cell receptor (beta chain) was captured by sequencing in a study of beta chain features in type 1 diabetes (dated by TCRdb to the late 2010s). General notes on the study: Mean age, gender distribution, total cell number and subset yield did not differ between patients and healthy donors. A total of some 100,000,000 sorted cells were examined across all samples, and a strong correlation was observed between cell number per subset and RNA yield. The study compared the TCRB repertoires of sorted circulating CD4+ T cell subsets in recently diagnosed type 1 diabetes patients with those in matched healthy donors. Regulatory and stem cell-like memory subsets were obtained from only 8 patients and roughly eight healthy donors, while naive and central memory subsets were obtained from all 30 or so donors. The full study reports these points: Shorter templates might be favored by PCR, yet because patient and control samples were amplified and corrected together, any such skew would affect both groups equally. Sequencing cDNA rather than genomic DNA could over-represent highly expressing activated cells, although activation and CD3 levels did not differ between groups. Only small numbers of individuals were included in the HLA sub-analyses, which left unresolved whether HLA type had any influence on TCRB rearrangement. Naive, central memory and regulatory TCRB repertoires appeared to be more similar among patients than among healthy donors. A moderate but significant shortening of TCRB CDR3 length was observed in type 1 diabetes patients in all four CD4+ subsets. Patients with type 1 diabetes made fewer insertions and deleted more nucleotides at VDJ recombination sites, implying thymic rearrangement abnormalities.

The CDR3 measures 14 amino acids from cysteine to phenylalanine. CDR3 DNA is the only sequence kept; it has 42 bases, read in frame from the first base. Compared with germline, V lacks 3 bases and J lacks 3 bases; bases without a gene match: 3. Sequences SNHLY (CDR1) and FYNNEI (CDR2) are obtained from the germline V gene. Each donor gave one peripheral blood draw, averaging roughly 0.11 L, which was collected into heparinised tubes. A BD FACSAria II was used to sort naive, central memory, regulatory and stem cell-like memory CD4+ T cells with a panel that included CD45RO, CCR7, CD25, CD127, CD95 and CD27. A purity above 95% was achieved for all sorted populations. PBMCs were isolated immediately by Lymphoprep density gradient centrifugation and stained directly without culture. So that batch effects would be minimized, each experiment stained and sorted samples in pairs, pairing one healthy donor with one patient.

The entire isolated RNA was reverse transcribed using the High Capacity cDNA Reverse Transcription Kit, and thus expressed TCRB transcripts were sequenced. Deep immunoSEQ sequencing was applied to naive, central memory and regulatory T cell samples, giving an average of around 3.8 million total reads per sample. Sorted cells were lysed in RLT buffer, and RNA was extracted using DNase-treated RNeasy Micro or Mini kits according to cell number. Each cell subset was processed on its own to prevent cross-contamination, while patient and healthy donor samples were processed together. TCRB sequences were amplified from cDNA with the immunoSEQ multiplex PCR, producing 87-bp fragments spanning the CDR3 region. Sequencing of the amplicons was performed on the Illumina HiSeq platform. As for how the authors treated the data: Synthetic template baselines were used to correct PCR bias computationally, reads within Hamming distance 2 were collapsed, and singletons that could not be merged were discarded. Reads were aligned against IMGT so that V, D and J genes, CDR3 length and insertions or deletions at six rearrangement sites could be assigned. Within each subset, clonotype counts were normalized to the number of sorted cells before true diversity and Gini coefficients were calculated with the tcR R package. Repertoire sharing was quantified using the overlap coefficient calculated on TCRB nucleotide sequences. TCRdb re-hosts the immuneACCESS table, in-frame sequences only. Its copies lack some clones; in the studies checked, an unresolved V gene accounts for under half of them, and the cause for the rest is not known. That table supplies the V and J calls and clone size; D and trimming were determined from the DNA. Across this sample there are 150,000 to 180,000 clones, with about 7.3% seen only once. 0.5% to 0.65% of the sample rests with the top ten.

With respect to this clone: Its cognate antigen has yet to be identified. It has no much larger one-base neighbor in the sample; base qualities were not kept.

The sample was central memory CD4+ T cells from blood. The chain links TRBV2 with TRBJ2-5; the junction holds 8 bases that match TRBD2. The origin of this receptor is a man in his late teens or twenties in good health. The CDR3 region reads CASSDVRGEETQYF. The base sequence is TGTGCCAGCAGTGATGTGCGGGGGGAAGAGACCCAGTACTTC.